The 8 T cell receptor beta chains in this list originate from one sample, sequenced in a study of neoadjuvant nivolumab and ipilimumab in lung cancer. Sequencing was performed with immunoSEQ multiplex PCR; in TCRdb, only in-frame clones are kept and a portion is missing. The data contain 13,000 or so clones, almost 96% of them singletons. Sample: peripheral blood, taken after neoadjuvant nivolumab, alone or with ipilimumab, at or shortly before surgery. The receptor source for this set is an adult with non-small cell lung cancer.

This chain links TRBV4-2 with TRBJ2-7; 8 bases match TRBD1. V lost 0 bases and J lost 6; bases outside the gene matches: 10. The germline CDR1 and CDR2 sequences are LGHNA and YNFKEQ. The CDR3 spans 16 residues. CDR3 nucleotides: TGTGCCAGCAGCCAAGATCCGGGGACAGGCCCCACCGAGCAGTACTTC. Protein product: CASSQDPGTGPTEQYF.

This sequence joins TRBV7-9 and TRBJ1-4; D is uncertain. Germline CDR1 is SEHNR and CDR2 is FQNEAQ (reference sequence). V was pared by 5 bases and J by 9 bases, with 19 bases between. The CDR3 has 15 amino acids. Here the CDR3 reads CASSPSEGIMKKLFF. The CDR3 DNA is TGTGCCAGCAGCCCCAGTGAAGGTATAATGAAAAAACTGTTTTTT.

The genes are TRBV15 and TRBJ1-2, with 9 bases aligning to TRBD1. Germline-derived CDR1 and CDR2 are LNHNV and YYDKDF (reference sequence). The V and J ends lost 5 bases and 8 bases, in that order; junction bases with no gene match: 9. This CDR3 has 14 amino acids. The CDR3 protein is CATSGNRGRVGYTF. DNA for the CDR3: TGTGCCACCAGCGGAAACAGGGGGCGTGTGGGCTACACCTTC. Full variable domain (rest looked up from reference TRBV15 and TRBJ1-2): DAMVIQNPRYQVTQFGKPVTLSCSQTLNHNVMYWYQQKSSQAPKLLFHYYDKDFNNEADTPDNFQSRRPNTSFCFLDIRSPGLGDTAMYLCATSGNRGRVGYTFGSGTRLTVV.

CDR3 sequence: CASSPRGGDYEQYF. CDR3 coding DNA: TGTGCCAGCAGCCCCCGGGGAGGGGACTACGAGCAGTACTTC. V is TRBV5-4 and J is TRBJ2-7, with 7 bases lining up with TRBD2. J lost 3 bases, V lost 4 bases, and 7 bases had no gene match. Germline CDR1 SGHNT, CDR2 YYREEE (reference sequence). The CDR3 totals 14 residues.

The chain couples TRBV9 to TRBJ1-5, with TRBD1 identical over 7 bases. The CDR3 is 13 residues long. CDR1 and CDR2 (germline): SGDLS, YYNGEE. V lost 4 bases, J lost 7 bases, and 5 bases stayed unmatched. CDR3 coding DNA: TGTGCCAGCAGCCCCGAACAGGGGCAGCCCCAGCATTTT. Protein: CASSPEQGQPQHF.

The J gene is TRBJ2-3, the V gene TRBV19; D possibly corresponds to TRBD1 (5 bases). The CDR3 is 18 residues long. Trimming removed 1 base from V and 0 bases from J, with 17 bases in between. The germline CDR1 and CDR2 sequences are LNHDA and SQIVND (reference sequence). CDR3 protein: CASSIVEDTRFSTDTQYF. The DNA of the CDR3 is TGTGCCAGTAGTATAGTTGAGGACACGAGATTTAGCACAGATACGCAGTATTTT.

J is TRBJ2-7 and V is TRBV5-1, with 10 bases fitting TRBD2. The germline CDR1 and CDR2 sequences are SGHRS and YFSETQ. The V gene end was trimmed by 7 bases and the J gene end by 1 base; junction bases not matched to a gene: 8. This CDR3 has 15 residues. The CDR3 DNA is TGCGCCAGCGCCCTCAGCGGGGGGGCGTCCTACGAGCAGTACTTC. Translating it yields CASALSGGASYEQYF. Variable domain in full (rest from reference TRBV5-1 and TRBJ2-7): KAGVTQTPRYLIKTRGQQVTLSCSPISGHRSVSWYQQTPGQGLQFLFEYFSETQRNKGNFPGRFSGRQFSNSRSEMNVSTLELGDSALYLCASALSGGASYEQYFGPGTRLTVT.

The rearrangement uses TRBV4-1 and TRBJ2-7; 12 positions agree with TRBD1. CDR1 and CDR2 (germline): MGHRA, YSYEKL. CDR3 length: 19 residues. V shed 6 bases, J shed 2 bases, and the junction held 17 bases outside the gene matches. This CDR3 reads CASSHPGQGARRLTYEQYF. The CDR3 region has the DNA TGCGCCAGCAGTCATCCGGGACAGGGGGCGCGAAGGTTGACCTACGAGCAGTACTTC.